This T cell receptor beta chain was profiled in a study of MAIT cells during Salmonella Paratyphi A infection (dated by TCRdb to 2015 to 2018). Some background on the complete study: Adult volunteers aged 18 to 60 ingested a single dose of 1-5x10^3 CFU of S. Paratyphi A strain NVGH308. Starting at diagnosis, the diagnosed volunteers took ciprofloxacin 500 mg twice daily for 14 days.

Libraries were prepared through 5' RACE. Two rounds of PCR with Phusion High-Fidelity polymerase amplified TCRbeta, with sample-specific barcodes added in the primers. Template-switch cDNA synthesis with SMARTScribe reverse transcriptase and a TRBC-specific primer was used to generate TCRbeta libraries. After barcoding, samples were pooled and then prepared using the NEBNext Ultra DNA Library Prep Kit for Illumina. Sequencing of libraries was performed on an Illumina MiSeq with the MiSeq reagent kit v2, 300 cycles. Processing in the source paper ran as follows. Reads were demultiplexed by barcode with Jemultiplexer and were aligned with MiTCR using default parameters. Non-functional sequences were filtered out with VDJtools, and clonotypes were defined by amino acid sequence, with frequencies based on assigned sequence reads. In the clonal space homeostasis analysis, clonotypes were binned by frequency as over-represented (0.05-1), large, medium and small. Through fastp at Q25 and MiXCR, TCRdb rebuilt clones from the public reads, retaining in-frame beta chains. Records with the same CDR3 protein are collapsed into one entry carrying the most frequent genes and DNA. Clone size and V and J calls follow TCRdb, not the original study. The table for this sample lists around 700 distinct CDR3 sequences; roughly 17% of them were counted only once. The biggest ten clones account for roughly 30% of the sample.

By its share of the sample, this clonotype is medium-sized (0.01 to 0.1%). No antigen is known for it. Base qualities are missing; no much larger clone stands one base away. Inclusive of the bounding cysteine and phenylalanine, the CDR3 is 18 residues long. CDR3 DNA is the only sequence kept; it has 54 bases, read in frame from the first base. Via the germline V gene (reference sequence), CDR1 is DFQATT and CDR2 SNEGSKA. Trimming accounts for 0 bases at V and 4 bases at J, while the number of junction bases matched to no gene is 12. What this sample's time point label stands for: mid-infection, around enteric fever diagnosis. Using flow cytometry, MAIT cells, defined as Valpha7.2+ CD161+ T cells, were identified and sorted. In six or seven volunteers who developed enteric fever after controlled oral challenge with live Salmonella Paratyphi A, circulating MAIT cell TCRbeta repertoires were profiled over time. Each diagnosed volunteer contributed MAIT cell samples at pre-infection, mid-infection and post-infection timepoints. A diagnosis of enteric fever was based on Paratyphi A bacteremia and/or a persistent fever above 38 degrees C that lasted longer than 12 hours. Infection was diagnosed in challenged volunteers between day 4 and day 7 after challenge. For RNA extraction, about 5,000 to 11,000 MAIT cells from each sample were sorted straight into RNAqueous-Micro lysis buffer. Lymphoprep gradient centrifugation was used to isolate peripheral blood mononuclear cells from blood samples and leukocyte cones. Sorting was done on either a BD FACSAria Fusion or a BD FACSAria III sorter.

Study-wide findings and limitations: MAIT TRBV usage was found to be oligoclonal, with TRBV20 and TRBV6 favoured, and appeared to be unchanged by infection. Diagnosed volunteers showed more expansion or contraction among top five MAIT clonotypes than healthy controls (about 0.5 versus 0.13), suggesting infection-driven repertoire reshaping. From baseline to mid-infection, the space taken up by over-represented MAIT clonotypes dropped significantly (approximately 0.17 to 0.10), whereas no significant difference was seen post-infection. Although the availability of volunteer samples limited sample sizes, the sizes were judged adequate for detecting differences between groups.

This receptor chain uses TRBV20-1 and TRBJ2-5, and TRBD2 matches 12 of the central bases. The sequencing used MAIT cells from blood, collected at the middle sampling point of the challenge study. The source of this sequence is a person aged 18 to 70 who was deliberately infected with Salmonella Paratyphi A in a paratyphoid fever challenge study. The bases are TGCAGTGCTAGAGATCTAGGGCTAGCGGGGGGGGCCCCAGAGACCCAGTACTTC. It specifies CSARDLGLAGGAPETQYF.